Following are 3 T cell receptor beta chains from one sample sequenced in a study of blood T cell repertoires in COVID-19. This table comes from immunoSEQ multiplex PCR, and its TCRdb copy is limited to in-frame clones, with some not included. Among 150,000 or so clones listed, roughly 87% were seen once. Sequenced sample: PBMCs or T cells enriched from blood (not recorded which). Source of these receptors: a human donor with acute COVID-19. The donor label of this sample is uncertain.

The gene calls are TRBV5-1 and TRBJ1-2; D is ambiguous. Per germline, CDR1 SGHRS and CDR2 YFSETQ. The CDR3 covers 15 residues. Trimming removed 4 bases from V and 2 bases from J, with 15 bases in between. The CDR3 protein is CASSPGGPENYGYTF. The CDR3 DNA is TGCGCCAGCAGCCCCGGAGGGCCAGAGAACTATGGCTACACCTTC.

This chain connects TRBV28 to TRBJ1-2; D not resolved. CDR1 is MDHEN, CDR2 SYDVKM, per germline. The CDR3 is made up of 15 amino acids. Trimming shortened V by 4 bases and J by 0 bases, and 12 bases separated the two germline ends. The CDR3 spells CASSSPGSPNYGYTF. CDR3 DNA: TGTGCCAGCAGTTCCCCGGGTAGTCCTAACTATGGCTACACCTTC.

The J gene is TRBJ2-3, the V gene TRBV7-2; 9 bases map to TRBD2. J was trimmed by 2 bases and V by 3 bases; bases with no gene match: 3. This CDR3 is 15 amino acids long. Germline V lookup: CDR1 SGHTA, CDR2 FQGNSA. CDR3 sequence reads: CASSLTSGDTDTQYF. The CDR3 region has the DNA TGTGCCAGCAGCTTGACTAGCGGAGACACAGATACGCAGTATTTT.